Listed below are T cell receptor beta chains from one sample, sequenced in a study of identical twins. Each CDR3 protein gets one entry after TCRdb re-called the 5' RACE reads with MiXCR. The profile shows 420,000 or so distinct CDR3 sequences, 18% of them singletons. The source material was naive T cells sorted from blood. The receptors come from a man aged 50 to 60 in good health. CDR3s leave out the opening cysteine and the closing phenylalanine or tryptophan.

>TRBV28|TRBJ2-2
ASSVPGQYTGELF
>TRBV13|TRBJ2-1
ASSLVGQSEQF
>TRBV28|TRBJ2-1
ASSFHWGDHNSDREKGYNEQF
>TRBV7-2|TRBJ2-1
ASSASVEARYEQF
>TRBV6-5|TRBJ1-2
ASSYSYRNYGYT
>TRBV6-1|TRBJ2-7
ASGVRDESYEQY
>TRBV6-5|TRBJ2-1
ASSYTKYNEQF
>TRBV7-8|TRBJ2-5
ASSLARVGETQY
>TRBV27|TRBJ2-7
ASSSGRGYEQY
>TRBV14|TRBJ2-5
ASSQDTGGKTQY
>TRBV15|TRBJ1-1
ATSRHRVPENTEAF
>TRBV4-1|TRBJ1-4
ASRAGLEKLF
>TRBV4-3|TRBJ1-6
ASSQSQGANSPLH
>TRBV28|TRBJ2-3
ASRATSTDTQY
>TRBV12-3/TRBV12-4|TRBJ2-5
ASSLAARGGRQTQY
>TRBV20-1|TRBJ2-7
SAPYSGSYEQY
>TRBV2|TRBJ2-7
ASTGTAATYEQY
>TRBV12-3/TRBV12-4|TRBJ1-5
ASSGAGGVRSSNQPQH
>TRBV20-1|TRBJ2-7
SARDPGSSYEQY
>TRBV6-5|TRBJ2-1
ASSYSNGREQF
>TRBV6-1|TRBJ1-1
ASIPGTGARIAF
>TRBV20-1|TRBJ2-1
RDGLAGTYNEQF
>TRBV27|TRBJ2-6
ASRQGAYSGANVLT
>TRBV12-3/TRBV12-4|TRBJ1-1
ASRGTLNTEAF
>TRBV20-1|TRBJ2-1
SARPAVDNEQF
>TRBV29-1|TRBJ2-4
SVEAEAKNIQY
>TRBV12-3/TRBV12-4|TRBJ2-7
ASGYSTYEQY
>TRBV7-9|TRBJ2-7
ASSLTGTRGYEQY
>TRBV2|TRBJ2-5
ASYKGQGAGETQY
>TRBV6-2/TRBV6-3|TRBJ1-5
ASSSPGQGSNQPQH
>TRBV12-3/TRBV12-4|TRBJ2-7
ASSPRQGAEDEQY
>TRBV12-3/TRBV12-4|TRBJ2-2
ASSPFRKTGELF
>TRBV12-5|TRBJ2-5
ASGLVIGGNHQETQY
>TRBV6-5|TRBJ1-1
ASSYLGATEAF
>TRBV27|TRBJ2-7
ASSDGTEAYEQY
>TRBV7-6|TRBJ1-5
ASSPMGGPLSNQPQH
>TRBV20-1|TRBJ1-5
SATQARTNQPQH
>TRBV28|TRBJ2-1
ASSSRDRVANEQF
>TRBV20-1|TRBJ1-5
SAFTGGQPQH
>TRBV20-1|TRBJ2-1
SAKDWASYNEQF
>TRBV29-1|TRBJ1-2
SAGDPQGYGYT
>TRBV5-1|TRBJ2-1
ASSLAVAGGPYNEQF
>TRBV5-6|TRBJ2-7
ASSMVWRQGGSYEQY
>TRBV20-1|TRBJ1-5
SAKRSENQPQH
>TRBV6-1|TRBJ2-7
ASRPGQGGEQY
>TRBV18|TRBJ1-2
ASSPNGQGAGYT
>TRBV4-1|TRBJ1-1
ASSQDRDPGEAF
>TRBV6-1|TRBJ1-3
ASSRTGGADTIY
>TRBV25-1|TRBJ2-2
ATHQSATGELF
>TRBV10-3|TRBJ1-2
ASLGGNREFYGYT
>TRBV20-1|TRBJ1-5
SARAPGNQPQH
>TRBV6-2/TRBV6-3|TRBJ2-7
ASSYGRSSYEQY
>TRBV21-1|TRBJ1-1
ASSKVGSNTEAF
>TRBV5-1|TRBJ2-5
ASSLLVEKETQY
>TRBV24-1|TRBJ2-3
ATSDPPGRSGGTLNTQY